This T cell receptor (beta chain) is from a study of OX40 agonist ivuxolimab in advanced cancers. Trimming took off 4 bases at V and 2 bases at J, with 12 bases between the two ends. The CDR3 has 14 amino acids. Per germline, CDR1 SGHTA and CDR2 FQGNSA. This table comes from immunoSEQ multiplex PCR, and its TCRdb copy is limited to in-frame clones, with some not included. This sample has roughly 70,000 clones, with 75% to 90% found just once. Sequencing was performed on CD4+ or CD8+ T cells sorted from blood, taken in a trial of the OX40 agonist ivuxolimab. The chain uses TRBV7-2 and TRBJ2-7; D gene ambiguous. The sequence was obtained from an adult with an advanced solid tumor such as melanoma, head and neck, liver or kidney cancer. CDR3 amino acids: CASSSLGAAYEQYF. The CDR3 DNA is TGTGCCAGCAGCTCCCTCGGAGCAGCCTACGAGCAGTACTTC.